The following is a T cell receptor beta chain sequence with its context. Its antigen is not known. This sample is part of a study of cytotoxic CD8 clonotypes in ibrutinib-treated CLL. Findings of the study overall: Public clonotypes, rarely seen, contracted or held steady on treatment. For progressing versus sustained-remission patients, sampling times were not the same.

Investigators sought sequencing depths of between 1 in 200,000 and 1 in 1 million T cells. Clones were sequenced by immunoSEQ multiplex PCR, and TCRdb holds only the in-frame ones, with some missing. The sample lists over 25,000 clones, 55% to 65% seen once, with 13% to 15% in the top ten. Unmatched junction bases numbered 3, after V lost 3 bases and J lost 4 bases. The CDR3 has 16 amino acids. Per germline, CDR1 LNHDA and CDR2 SQIVND (reference sequence). V is TRBV19 and J is TRBJ2-1; 13 nucleotides agree with TRBD2. The sample consisted of PBMCs, taken before ibrutinib treatment. The source is a human donor with chronic lymphocytic leukemia. As DNA, the CDR3 is TGTGCCAGTAGTATGGGGACTAGCGGGATTTACAATGAGCAGTTCTTC. Translation: CASSMGTSGIYNEQFF.